These 9 T cell receptor beta chains originate from one sample sequenced in a study of cytomegalovirus exposure and HLA in healthy donors (TCRdb year 2017). The library relied on the immunoSEQ multiplex PCR assay. A mixture of 60 forward primers for TCR Vbeta segments and 13 reverse primers for TCR Jbeta segments was used in the multiplex PCR. TCRdb limited this immuneACCESS table to in-frame rearrangements with V and J called. A share of clones is missing; checked studies link under half to unresolved V genes, and the rest is unexplained. Here the sample has roughly 70,000 clones; around 80% occur a single time. The ten largest clones add up to around 6% of the sample. The sequenced material came from PBMCs. All receptors derive from a man aged 50-59 years in good health and CMV-seronegative.

The rearrangement joins TRBV7-2 to TRBJ1-2; tentative D call: TRBD1 (6 bases). The CDR3 is 16 amino acids. Trimming left V 5 bases short and J 0 bases short, with 16 bases between. In germline, CDR1 is SGHTA, CDR2 FQGNSA. The CDR3 nucleotides are TGTGCCAGCAGCCGTAAACTAACAGGGTCTAACTATGGCTACACCTTC. Translated, it gives CASSRKLTGSNYGYTF.

This clone was seen a handful of times. This chain joins TRBV6-5 and TRBJ1-1; D gene uncertain. V lost 6 bases and J lost 10, with 18 bases in between. The germline CDR1 and CDR2 sequences are MNHEY and SVGAGI. The CDR3 contains 13 residues. CDR3 sequence reads: CASRSTQVGPAFF. CDR3 nucleotides: TGTGCCAGCAGAAGTACCCAGGTGGGTCCAGCTTTCTTT.

This chain connects TRBV10-3 to TRBJ1-5; the match to TRBD1 covers 8 bases. V dropped 6 bases and J dropped 4; count of bases not matched to a gene: 8. This CDR3 has 15 amino acids. Germline CDR1 is ENHRY and CDR2 is SYGVKD. CDR3 DNA: TGTGCCATCAGCTCCGGGACAGGATTAAATCAGCCCCAGCATTTT. Protein sequence: CAISSGTGLNQPQHF.

In this sample, this clone turned up many times. V is TRBV4-3 and J is TRBJ1-5; a weak D match, TRBD1 (5 bases). CDR1 and CDR2 (germline): LGHNA, YSLEER. The CDR3 contains 13 residues. Trimming removed 0 bases from V and 6 bases from J, with 6 bases in between. The CDR3 here is CASSQDRGQPQHF. The CDR3 nucleotides read TGCGCCAGCAGCCAAGATAGGGGTCAGCCCCAGCATTTT.

This clone occurred a few times. This chain connects TRBV5-1 to TRBJ2-7; the D gene is possibly TRBD1 (6 bases). CDR1 and CDR2 from the germline V gene are SGHRS and YFSETQ. Trimming took off 0 bases at V and 7 bases at J, with 17 bases between the two ends. The length of the CDR3 is 15 residues. CDR3 amino acids: CASSLVRDIPWEQYF. The CDR3 nucleotides read TGCGCCAGCAGCTTGGTCCGGGACATCCCCTGGGAGCAGTACTTC. Looking up the rest from reference TRBV5-1 and TRBJ2-7 gives the full variable domain: KAGVTQTPRYLIKTRGQQVTLSCSPISGHRSVSWYQQTPGQGLQFLFEYFSETQRNKGNFPGRFSGRQFSNSRSEMNVSTLELGDSALYLCASSLVRDIPWEQYFGPGTRLTVT.

The CDR3 sequence is CASSSLSGTTEAFF. As DNA, the CDR3 is TGTGCCAGCTCATCCTTATCAGGCACCACTGAAGCTTTCTTT. The chain has TRBV18 and TRBJ1-1; no firm D call. The CDR3 covers 14 residues. CDR1 KGHSH and CDR2 LQKENI come from the germline V gene. V was shortened by 5 bases and J by 4 bases, with 14 bases between the two germline ends. Using reference TRBV18 and TRBJ1-1 for the parts outside the CDR3, the full variable domain is NAGVMQNPRHLVRRRGQEARLRCSPMKGHSHVYWYRQLPEEGLKFMVYLQKENIIDESGMPKERFSAEFPKEGPSILRIQQVVRGDSAAYFCASSSLSGTTEAFFGQGTRLTVV.

The J gene is TRBJ1-1, the V gene TRBV27; D may be TRBD1 (5 bases). This CDR3 contains 15 residues. Trimming removed 4 bases at V and 0 bases at J, with 12 bases between. CDR1 and CDR2 from the germline V gene are MNHEY and SMNVEV (reference sequence). In DNA form, the CDR3 reads TGTGCCAGCAGTTCCGGGGGAGTTGTGAACACTGAAGCTTTCTTT. Protein product: CASSSGGVVNTEAFF.

The rearrangement joins TRBV18 to TRBJ2-2, with a weak D call TRBD1 (5 bases). Trimming left V 1 base short and J 6 bases short, with 15 bases between. CDR3 length: 16 amino acids. Germline V gene lookup returns CDR1 KGHSH and CDR2 LQKENI. The CDR3 DNA reads TGTGCCAGCTCACCACGGAGTCAGGGCCCGTCCGGGGAGCTGTTTTTT. It yields the protein CASSPRSQGPSGELFF.

This clone has a handful of counts. This chain uses TRBV7-9 with TRBJ1-2; a weak D match, TRBD1 (6 bases). The V gene lost 5 bases and the J gene lost 3 bases, with 16 bases spanning the gap. The CDR3 length is 15 residues. Germline V gene sequence: CDR1 SEHNR, CDR2 FQNEAQ (reference sequence). This CDR3 reads CASSTMTGEDYGYTF. CDR3 bases: TGTGCCAGCAGCACAATGACAGGAGAAGACTATGGCTACACCTTC.